Listed here is a single T cell receptor beta chain. Its specificity is unknown. This record comes from a study of OX40 agonist ivuxolimab in advanced cancers. Study background: Of the patients, three showed partial responses, one with hepatocellular carcinoma and two with cutaneous melanoma.

Study-wide points: Clonal expansion was seen in CD4+ and CD8+ blood T cells by week 6 at 0.1 to 3.0 mg/kg. Some patients who did not respond also had low normalized T-cell clonal expansion.

Produced via immunoSEQ multiplex PCR; TCRdb's table is partial and in-frame only. Counted here are around 130,000 clones, just under 95% occurring once; the ten biggest clones make up approximately 0.15%. Germline V gene data show CDR1 as WSHSY and CDR2 as SAAADI. Trimming cost V 8 bases and J 5 bases; bases outside gene matches: 9. The CDR3 extends over 14 amino acids. The chain has TRBV10-2 and TRBJ2-5, with 9 bases that match TRBD1. The receptor's source is an adult with an advanced solid tumor such as melanoma, head and neck, liver or kidney cancer. The sequenced sample was CD4+ or CD8+ T cells sorted from blood, obtained in a trial of the OX40 agonist ivuxolimab. This chain's CDR3 is CASSGQGKGETQYF. The CDR3 DNA follows: TGCGCCAGCTCCGGACAGGGGAAAGGGGAGACCCAGTACTTC.